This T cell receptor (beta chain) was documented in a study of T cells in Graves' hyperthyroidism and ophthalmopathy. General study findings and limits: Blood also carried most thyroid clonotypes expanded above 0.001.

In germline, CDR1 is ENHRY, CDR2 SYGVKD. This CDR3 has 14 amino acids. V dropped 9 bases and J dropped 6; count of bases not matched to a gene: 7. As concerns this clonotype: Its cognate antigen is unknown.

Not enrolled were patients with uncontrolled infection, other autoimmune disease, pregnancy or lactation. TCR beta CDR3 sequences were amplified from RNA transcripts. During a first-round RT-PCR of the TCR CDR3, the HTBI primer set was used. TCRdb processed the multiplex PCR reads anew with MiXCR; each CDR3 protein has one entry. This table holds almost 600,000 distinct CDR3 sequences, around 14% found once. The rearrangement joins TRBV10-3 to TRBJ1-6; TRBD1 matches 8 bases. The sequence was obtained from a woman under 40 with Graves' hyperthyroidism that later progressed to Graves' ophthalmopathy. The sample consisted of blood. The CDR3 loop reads CAIRRQGINSPLHF. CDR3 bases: TGTGCCATTAGACGACAGGGGATTAATTCACCCCTCCACTTT.